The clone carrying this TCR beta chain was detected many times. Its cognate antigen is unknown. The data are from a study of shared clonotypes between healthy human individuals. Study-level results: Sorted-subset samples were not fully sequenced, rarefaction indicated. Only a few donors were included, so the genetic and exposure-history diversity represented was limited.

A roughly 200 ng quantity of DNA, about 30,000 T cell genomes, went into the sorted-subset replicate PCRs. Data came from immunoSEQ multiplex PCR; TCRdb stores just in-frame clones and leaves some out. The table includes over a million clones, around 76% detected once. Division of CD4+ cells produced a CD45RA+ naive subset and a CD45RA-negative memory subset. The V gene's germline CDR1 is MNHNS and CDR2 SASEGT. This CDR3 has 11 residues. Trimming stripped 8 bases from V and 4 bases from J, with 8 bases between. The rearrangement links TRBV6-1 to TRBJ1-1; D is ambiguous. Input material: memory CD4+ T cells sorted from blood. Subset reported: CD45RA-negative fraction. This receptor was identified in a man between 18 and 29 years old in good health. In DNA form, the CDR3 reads TGTGCCAGCCTTCTTTCCACTGAAGCTTTCTTT. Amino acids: CASLLSTEAFF.